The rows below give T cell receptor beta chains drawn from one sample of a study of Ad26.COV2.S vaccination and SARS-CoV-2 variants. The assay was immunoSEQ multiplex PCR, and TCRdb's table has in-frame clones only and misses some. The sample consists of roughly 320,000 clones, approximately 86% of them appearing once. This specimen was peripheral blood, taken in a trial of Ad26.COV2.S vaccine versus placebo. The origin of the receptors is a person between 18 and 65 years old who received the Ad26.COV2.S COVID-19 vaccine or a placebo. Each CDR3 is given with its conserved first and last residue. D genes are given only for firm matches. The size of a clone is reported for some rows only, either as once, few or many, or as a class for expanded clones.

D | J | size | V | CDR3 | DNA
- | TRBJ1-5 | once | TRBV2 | CASSALQGDQPQHF | TGTGCCAGCAGTGCTCTCCAGGGTGATCAGCCCCAGCATTTT
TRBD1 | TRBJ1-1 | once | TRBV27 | CASSPRQGTEAFF | TGTGCCAGCAGTCCCCGACAGGGCACTGAAGCTTTCTTT
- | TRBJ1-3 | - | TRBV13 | CASSGQAGSGNTIYF | TGTGCCAGCAGCGGCCAGGCCGGATCTGGAAACACCATATATTTT
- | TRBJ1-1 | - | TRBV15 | CATSRVQGYFGSAEAFF | TGTGCCACCAGCAGGGTACAGGGATATTTTGGGTCGGCTGAAGCTTTCTTT
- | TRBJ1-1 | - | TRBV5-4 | CASSPWGGRTTEAFF | TGTGCCAGCAGCCCTTGGGGTGGCAGGACCACTGAAGCTTTCTTT
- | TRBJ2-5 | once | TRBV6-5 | CASSPIQETQYF | TGTGCCAGCAGTCCCATCCAAGAGACCCAGTACTTC
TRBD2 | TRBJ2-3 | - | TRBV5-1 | CASSLAGVAGGPSPHTQYF | TGCGCCAGCAGCTTGGCTGGGGTAGCGGGGGGGCCAAGTCCCCATACGCAGTATTTT
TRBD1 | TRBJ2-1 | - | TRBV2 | CASSQTGVAYNEQFF | TGTGCCAGCAGTCAGACAGGGGTAGCATACAATGAGCAGTTCTTC
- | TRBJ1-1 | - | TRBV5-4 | CASSLEVMNTEAFF | TGTGCCAGCAGCTTAGAAGTTATGAACACTGAAGCTTTCTTT
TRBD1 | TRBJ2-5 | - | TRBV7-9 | CASSYWTGAPAKETQYF | TGTGCCAGCAGCTATTGGACAGGGGCGCCGGCCAAAGAGACCCAGTACTTC
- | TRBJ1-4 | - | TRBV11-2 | CASSLDVRDEKLFF | TGTGCCAGCAGCTTAGATGTGAGGGATGAAAAACTGTTTTTT
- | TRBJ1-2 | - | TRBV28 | CASSFPKTGRSYGYTF | TGTGCCAGCAGTTTCCCTAAGACAGGTCGGAGCTATGGCTACACCTTC
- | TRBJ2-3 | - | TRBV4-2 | CASSQDGRTDTQYF | TGTGCCAGCAGCCAAGATGGCCGGACAGATACGCAGTATTTT
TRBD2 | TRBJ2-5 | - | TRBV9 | CASSPPSGGTETQYF | TGTGCCAGCAGCCCGCCTAGCGGGGGGACAGAGACCCAGTACTTC
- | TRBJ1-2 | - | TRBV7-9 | CASSLAGSGYTF | TGTGCCAGCAGCCTTGCAGGGTCCGGCTACACCTTC
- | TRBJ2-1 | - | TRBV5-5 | CASSWDPVYNEQFF | TGTGCCAGCAGCTGGGACCCAGTTTACAATGAGCAGTTCTTC
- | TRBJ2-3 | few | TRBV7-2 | CASSLVGGGTTDTQYF | TGTGCCAGCAGCTTAGTCGGTGGGGGGACCACAGATACGCAGTATTTT
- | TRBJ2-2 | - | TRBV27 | CASSSTGANTGELFF | TGTGCCAGCTCCAGTACGGGGGCTAACACCGGGGAGCTGTTTTTT
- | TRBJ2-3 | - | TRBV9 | CASSGFRGAGTDTQYF | TGTGCCAGCAGCGGCTTTCGGGGGGCTGGCACAGATACGCAGTATTTT
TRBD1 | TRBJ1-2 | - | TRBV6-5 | CASSDGTGDYGYTF | TGTGCCAGCAGCGACGGGACAGGGGACTATGGCTACACCTTC
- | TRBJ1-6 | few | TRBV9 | CASSVAGGSSPLHF | TGTGCCAGCAGCGTAGCTGGGGGCTCCTCACCCCTCCACTTT
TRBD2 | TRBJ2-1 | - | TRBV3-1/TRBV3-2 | CASSPTLSGGGYNEQFF | TGTGCCAGCAGCCCAACCCTTAGCGGGGGGGGATACAATGAGCAGTTCTTC
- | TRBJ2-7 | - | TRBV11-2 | CASSIDRLLYEQYF | TGTGCCAGCAGCATTGACAGGCTATTATACGAGCAGTACTTC
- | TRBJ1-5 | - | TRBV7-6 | CASSLDGVHQPQHF | TGTGCCAGCAGCTTAGACGGAGTACATCAGCCCCAGCATTTT
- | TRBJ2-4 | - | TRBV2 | CASRPGKAKNIQYF | TGTGCCAGCAGGCCTGGGAAGGCCAAAAACATTCAGTACTTC
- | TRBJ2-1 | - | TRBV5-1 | CASRGVLGANEQFF | TGCGCCAGCAGGGGAGTTCTGGGGGCAAATGAGCAGTTCTTC
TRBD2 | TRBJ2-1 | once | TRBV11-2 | CASSLVPLAANEQFF | TGTGCCAGCAGCTTAGTTCCACTAGCGGCCAATGAGCAGTTCTTC
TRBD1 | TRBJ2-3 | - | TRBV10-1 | CASSEGQGRTDTQYF | TGCGCCAGCAGTGAAGGACAGGGCCGAACAGATACGCAGTATTTT
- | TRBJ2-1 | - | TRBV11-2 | CASSLAGLRGDEQFF | TGTGCCAGCAGCCTCGCGGGACTTAGGGGGGATGAGCAGTTCTTC
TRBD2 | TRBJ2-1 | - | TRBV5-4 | CASSFSGTSLGQQFF | TGTGCCAGCAGCTTCTCCGGGACTAGCCTGGGTCAGCAGTTCTTC
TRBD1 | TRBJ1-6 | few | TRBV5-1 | CASSPYRDRGNSPLHF | TGCGCCAGCAGCCCATACCGGGACAGGGGTAATTCACCCCTCCACTTT
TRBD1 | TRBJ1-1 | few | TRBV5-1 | CASSLGQGPMNTEAFF | TGCGCCAGCAGCCTAGGACAGGGCCCCATGAACACTGAAGCTTTCTTT
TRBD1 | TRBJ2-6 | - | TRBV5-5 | CASRSPGQGSGANVLTF | TGTGCCAGCAGGTCACCGGGACAGGGATCAGGGGCCAACGTCCTGACTTTC
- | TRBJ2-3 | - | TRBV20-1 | CSAPRTDTQYF | TGCAGTGCTCCTAGGACAGATACGCAGTATTTT
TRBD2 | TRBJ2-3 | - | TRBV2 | CASSEVGGNTDTQYF | TGTGCCAGCAGTGAAGTGGGGGGGAACACAGATACGCAGTATTTT
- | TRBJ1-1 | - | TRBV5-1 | CASKKGPQNTEAFF | TGCGCCAGCAAGAAGGGTCCCCAAAACACTGAAGCTTTCTTT
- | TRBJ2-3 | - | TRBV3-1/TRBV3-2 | CASSQGTGDTQYF | TGTGCCAGCAGCCAAGGGACGGGGGATACGCAGTATTTT
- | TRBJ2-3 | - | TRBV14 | CASSQGTGSTDTQYF | TGTGCCAGCAGCCAAGGAACCGGAAGCACAGATACGCAGTATTTT
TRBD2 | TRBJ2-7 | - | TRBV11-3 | CASSPSGEYEQYF | TGTGCCAGCAGTCCTAGCGGGGAATACGAGCAGTACTTC
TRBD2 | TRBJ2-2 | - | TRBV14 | CASSQDGDSGGSTGELFF | TGTGCCAGCAGCCAAGATGGCGATAGCGGGGGAAGCACCGGGGAGCTGTTTTTT
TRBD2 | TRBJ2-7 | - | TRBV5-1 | CASSTGLAGDLHEQYF | TGCGCCAGCAGCACCGGACTAGCGGGGGACCTCCACGAGCAGTACTTC
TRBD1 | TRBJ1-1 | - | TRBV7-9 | CASSRFASRTGGPNTEAFF | TGTGCCAGCAGCCGCTTCGCGTCGAGGACAGGGGGCCCGAACACTGAAGCTTTCTTT
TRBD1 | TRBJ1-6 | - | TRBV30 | CAWSEGQGSPLHF | TGTGCCTGGAGTGAGGGACAGGGCTCACCCCTCCACTTT
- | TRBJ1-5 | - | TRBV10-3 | CAISIQGWGQPQHF | TGTGCCATCAGTATACAGGGTTGGGGTCAGCCCCAGCATTTT
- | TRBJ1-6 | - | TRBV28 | CASSPGDLTDSPLHF | TGTGCCAGCAGCCCCGGGGACCTGACGGATTCACCCCTCCACTTT
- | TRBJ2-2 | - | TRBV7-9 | CASSLDRVLAGELFF | TGTGCCAGCAGCTTAGACAGGGTTTTGGCCGGGGAGCTGTTTTTT
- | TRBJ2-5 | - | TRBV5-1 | CASSSDGETQYF | TGCGCCAGCAGTTCGGACGGGGAGACCCAGTACTTC
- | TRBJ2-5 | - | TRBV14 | CASSQDPGWETQYF | TGTGCCAGCAGCCAAGACCCAGGGTGGGAGACCCAGTACTTC
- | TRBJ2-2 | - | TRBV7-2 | CASSLRAGYRGELFF | TGTGCCAGCAGCCTTAGGGCAGGGTATCGCGGGGAGCTGTTTTTT
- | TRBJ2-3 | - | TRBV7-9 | CASSPYTDTQYF | TGTGCCAGCAGCCCTTACACAGATACGCAGTATTTT
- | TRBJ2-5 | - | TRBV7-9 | CASSLGGGQYF | TGTGCCAGCAGCTTAGGGGGAGGCCAGTACTTC